The rows below give T cell receptor beta chains drawn from one sample of a study of radiation and T cells in renal cell carcinoma. The data were produced by immunoSEQ multiplex PCR, yet TCRdb's version contains in-frame clones alone and is incomplete. The profile shows some 120,000 clones, around 90% of them singletons. This sample comprised blood, obtained from a patient whose treatment included radiotherapy and nephrectomy. The receptors derive from a woman aged 70 to 79 with renal cell carcinoma. The CDR3 runs from the conserved cysteine through the conserved F or W. A D gene is named only where the DNA matches it firmly. Clone size is not always given. Where it is, it says once, few, many or a class for expanded clones.

clone_size d_call cdr3_length j_call v_call cdr3_nt cdr3_aa
few - 15 TRBJ1-1 TRBV13 TGTGCCAGCAGCGTGGGGCCCCTGAGGGACACTGAAGCTTTCTTT CASSVGPLRDTEAFF
once TRBD2 14 TRBJ2-7 TRBV5-4 TGTGCCAGCAGCTTAGCGGGGGGGCCCTACGAGCAGTACTTC CASSLAGGPYEQYF
- - 18 TRBJ2-1 TRBV7-9 TGTGCCAGCAGCTTAGCCCGGACAGCCCTTTATTCCTACAATGAGCAGTTCTTC CASSLARTALYSYNEQFF
- TRBD1 15 TRBJ2-1 TRBV19 TGTGCCAGTAGCACCGGGACAGGGGTTGTAAATGAGCAGTTCTTC CASSTGTGVVNEQFF
- - 12 TRBJ1-2 TRBV28 TGTGCCAGCAGCGAGGGACTTGGAGGTTACACCTTC CASSEGLGGYTF
once - 11 TRBJ1-6 TRBV20-1 TGCACCCACTACCGGGATTCACCCCTCCACTTT CTHYRDSPLHF
- TRBD2 15 TRBJ2-7 TRBV5-6 TGTGCCAGCAGTTTCCGGACCGCGGGGGCCTACGAGCAGTACTTC CASSFRTAGAYEQYF
- - 16 TRBJ2-7 TRBV18 TGTGCCAGCTCACCTTTCGCAGGTCCCTCCTCCTACGAGCAGTACTTC CASSPFAGPSSYEQYF
- TRBD1 14 TRBJ1-2 TRBV2 TGTGCCAGCATTGTGGGACAGGGGAACTATGGCTACACCTTC CASIVGQGNYGYTF
- - 14 TRBJ2-6 TRBV30 TGTGCCGCCCCCGGGCTCTCTGGGGCCAACGTCCTGACTTTC CAAPGLSGANVLTF
- - 15 TRBJ2-5 TRBV11-2 TGTGCCAGCAGCTCAGGAGGTAGGCGGCAAGAGACCCAGTACTTC CASSSGGRRQETQYF
- TRBD2 13 TRBJ2-5 TRBV9 TGTGCCAGCAGTTTAGCGGGGCCGGAGACCCAGTACTTC CASSLAGPETQYF
- - 15 TRBJ1-6 TRBV19 TGTGCCAGTAGATCTGGGGACTCCTATAATTCACCCCTCCACTTT CASRSGDSYNSPLHF
- TRBD1 17 TRBJ1-3 TRBV7-2 TGTGCCAGCAGCTGGGGACAGGGGGCGAGCTCTGGAAACACCATATATTTT CASSWGQGASSGNTIYF
- TRBD2 19 TRBJ2-3 TRBV4-3 TGCGCCAGCAGCCAAGGGGTAACTAGCGGGGGGGCAACCACAGATACGCAGTATTTT CASSQGVTSGGATTDTQYF
- TRBD1 12 TRBJ1-1 TRBV11-3 TGTGCCAGCAGCCCAGAGGGACAGGAAGCTTTCTTT CASSPEGQEAFF
- - 15 TRBJ2-7 TRBV5-4 TGTGCCAGCAGCCCTGGGGGCGTTAATCCCTACGAGCAGTACTTC CASSPGGVNPYEQYF
- - 14 TRBJ1-1 TRBV7-8 TGTGCCAGCAGCTTATGGCACCAGAACACTGAAGCTTTCTTT CASSLWHQNTEAFF
- TRBD1 14 TRBJ1-4 TRBV5-1 TGTGCCAGCAGCTACAGGGGAGCTAATGAAAAACTGTTTTTT CASSYRGANEKLFF
- TRBD2 16 TRBJ2-1 TRBV5-1 TGCGCCAGCAGCGGAACGACTAGCGGGGTGTCCTCGGAGCAGTTCTTC CASSGTTSGVSSEQFF
few - 14 TRBJ1-3 TRBV6-1 TGTGCCAGCAGTGCCGGACGCTCTGGAAACACCATATATTTT CASSAGRSGNTIYF
- - 16 TRBJ1-6 TRBV9 TGTGCCAGCAGCGTAGACCCTGGGTCCTATAATTCACCCCTCCACTTT CASSVDPGSYNSPLHF
once TRBD1 15 TRBJ1-5 TRBV28 TGTGCCAGCAGTTTGAGACAGGGGGAGATCCAGCCCCAGCATTTT CASSLRQGEIQPQHF
- - 14 TRBJ2-7 TRBV6-5 TGTGCCAGCAGTGACCGGGACTTTTACTACGAGCAGTACTTC CASSDRDFYYEQYF
- TRBD2 14 TRBJ2-7 TRBV5-1 TGCGCCAGCAGTACTAGCGGGGGGGACTACGAGCAGTACTTC CASSTSGGDYEQYF
- TRBD1 15 TRBJ2-5 TRBV6-1 TGTGCCACCGGACAGGGAGGAACGGGGCGGGAGACCCAGTACTTC CATGQGGTGRETQYF
- TRBD2 15 TRBJ2-3 TRBV5-1 TGCGCCAGCAGCTTCCAGCGGGGACGCACAGATACGCAGTATTTT CASSFQRGRTDTQYF
- TRBD1 14 TRBJ1-4 TRBV6-5 TGTGCCAGCAGCGAGGACAGGGGTCATGAAAAACTGTTTTTT CASSEDRGHEKLFF
- TRBD1 14 TRBJ1-1 TRBV5-6 TGTGCCAGCAGTTCGACAGGGGTGAACACTGAAGCTTTCTTT CASSSTGVNTEAFF
- TRBD2 15 TRBJ2-3 TRBV10-3 TGTGCCATCAGTCTAGCGGGGGGGCGCACAGATACGCAGTATTTT CAISLAGGRTDTQYF
- - 14 TRBJ2-7 TRBV15 TGTGCCACCAGCAAGGAAGGTAGCTCCTACGAGCAGTACTTC CATSKEGSSYEQYF
- TRBD1 12 TRBJ1-2 TRBV28 TGTGCCAGCTCGGGACAGGCGCGGGGCTACACCTTC CASSGQARGYTF
- - 14 TRBJ1-5 TRBV6-1 TGTGCCACAACTATGCTGTCTAGCAATCAGCCCCAGCATTTT CATTMLSSNQPQHF
few - 15 TRBJ2-2 TRBV5-4 TGTGCCAGCAGCTTGGTGGGACTGGACACCGGGGAGCTGTTTTTT CASSLVGLDTGELFF
- - 14 TRBJ2-5 TRBV5-1 TGCGCCAGCAGCTTGGTGGTGGGGGGAGAGACCCAGTACTTC CASSLVVGGETQYF
- TRBD2 16 TRBJ2-3 TRBV9 TGTGCCAGCAGCCTCACGGGCGGGGGGGCCATTAATACGCAGTATTTT CASSLTGGGAINTQYF
- - 14 TRBJ1-1 TRBV27 TGTGCCAGCAGTTTAGCAGGGCTAAACACTGAAGCTTTCTTT CASSLAGLNTEAFF
- - 14 TRBJ2-2 TRBV28 TGTGCCAGCAGTTTGCAGGGGGGCACCGGGGAGCTGTTTTTT CASSLQGGTGELFF
- - 15 TRBJ2-2 TRBV6-5 TGTGCCAGCAGACCGACAGTTTTGGACCCCGGGGAGCTGTTTTTT CASRPTVLDPGELFF
- - 14 TRBJ1-1 TRBV4-2 TGTGCCAGCAGCCAAGTGGACAGCAACACTGAAGCTTTCTTT CASSQVDSNTEAFF
- - 15 TRBJ2-7 TRBV4-2 TGTGCCAGCAGCCACGGCCGGGGAGGCCTCTACGAGCAGTACTTC CASSHGRGGLYEQYF
- TRBD1 16 TRBJ2-5 TRBV5-1 TGCGCCAGCAGCTTGGAGGGGCAGGGGGCAGGTGAGACCCAGTACTTC CASSLEGQGAGETQYF
- TRBD1 15 TRBJ2-2 TRBV5-1 TGCGCCAGCAGCGTAGGGACAGGGGGCACCGGGGAGCTGTTTTTT CASSVGTGGTGELFF
- - 14 TRBJ2-7 TRBV21-1 TGTGCCAGCAGCAAAGGACCCAGGGCCTACGAGCAGTACTTC CASSKGPRAYEQYF
- - 13 TRBJ2-5 TRBV28 TGTGCCAGCAGTCCGCCCCGCCAAGAGACCCAGTACTTC CASSPPRQETQYF
- - 15 TRBJ2-6 TRBV7-8 TGTGCCAGCAGCCCTGCAGGGGTGGGGGAGAACGTCCTGACTTTC CASSPAGVGENVLTF
few - 15 TRBJ1-1 TRBV10-1 TGCGCCAGCAGTTCGTCAGGGCATATGAACACTGAAGCTTTCTTT CASSSSGHMNTEAFF
- TRBD1 17 TRBJ1-4 TRBV5-5 TGTGCCAGCAGCACAACGGGACAGGGCTCGACTAATGAAAAACTGTTTTTT CASSTTGQGSTNEKLFF
- TRBD1 13 TRBJ1-2 TRBV9 TGTGCCAGCAGCGTACCGGGACAGGGAGGCTACACCTTC CASSVPGQGGYTF
- - 12 TRBJ1-3 TRBV28 TGTGCCAGCCAGAGTTCTGGAAACACCATATATTTT CASQSSGNTIYF
- - 14 TRBJ2-3 TRBV5-1 TGCGCCAGCAGCTCCACAGTAAGCACAGATACGCAGTATTTT CASSSTVSTDTQYF
- - 13 TRBJ1-1 TRBV29-1 TGCAGCGTTGGGGGCAACCAGAACACTGAAGCTTTCTTT CSVGGNQNTEAFF
- - 15 TRBJ2-7 TRBV5-4 TGTGCCAGCAGCCCCCGGGACCGCATCTCCTACGAGCAGTACTTC CASSPRDRISYEQYF
once - 16 TRBJ2-2 TRBV27 TGTGCCAGCAGTTCCCTAGGGAAGGGAAGGGCCGGGGAGCTGTTTTTT CASSSLGKGRAGELFF
- TRBD2 14 TRBJ2-5 TRBV19 TGTGCCAGTAGCCCGTCGGGGAGGGGAGAGACCCAGTACTTC CASSPSGRGETQYF
- - 16 TRBJ1-1 TRBV5-4 TGTGCCAGCAGCTTGGGGCGGGGGGCGCGTTTTACTGAAGCTTTCTTT CASSLGRGARFTEAFF
- - 15 TRBJ2-7 TRBV5-4 TGTGCCAGCAGCCGGTCCCAGGGGAGCCCCCGGGAGCAGTACTTC CASSRSQGSPREQYF